Described below is a single TCR beta chain sequence and its context. In the original analysis: Counts of nucleated cells, estimated from reference gene primer amplification, were obtained. Sequenced by immunoSEQ multiplex PCR; TCRdb stores in-frame clones only, minus some. Clonal size and the V and J genes are those of that table, whereas D and trimming came from the DNA. The sample shows 23,000 or so clones, around 89% of them seen only once. This sample is part of a study of blood T cell repertoires in COVID-19. The CDR3 extends over 14 amino acids. CDR1 and CDR2 (germline): LNHDA, SQIVND (reference sequence). V dropped 7 bases and J dropped 4; count of bases not matched to a gene: 9.

This clonotype was obtained from a man in his 70s with active COVID-19. The V gene is TRBV19, the J gene TRBJ1-1; 7 nucleotides agree with TRBD1. The sequenced sample consisted of peripheral blood. Written as DNA, the CDR3 is TGTGCCAGTAACGATCACAGGGGCAGCACTGAAGCTTTCTTT. This translates into CASNDHRGSTEAFF.